The 10 T cell receptor beta chains given below trace back to one sample, sequenced in a study of cytomegalovirus exposure and HLA in healthy donors. It was with 60 Vbeta and 13 Jbeta primers that the PCR ran. Profiled with immunoSEQ multiplex PCR; TCRdb holds only in-frame clones, not every one. The data hold 150,000 to 200,000 clones, with 70% to 80% observed a single time. Sequencing was performed on PBMCs. These receptor sequences come from a woman aged 50 to 60 in good health and CMV-seronegative.

The chain links TRBV7-3 to TRBJ2-5, with 8 bases identical to TRBD1. The CDR3 covers 16 residues. Germline V CDR1 and CDR2: SGHTA, FQGTGA. V trimming: 5 bases; J trimming: 5 bases; junction bases outside the gene matches: 13. The CDR3 spells CASSPGTGGRSETQYF. CDR3 DNA: TGTGCCAGCAGCCCCGGGACAGGTGGTCGCTCGGAGACCCAGTACTTC.

The V gene is TRBV5-1, the J gene TRBJ2-4; 9 bases agree with TRBD2. V shed 5 bases, J shed 5 bases, and the junction held 8 bases outside the gene matches. CDR1 SGHRS and CDR2 YFSETQ come from the germline V gene. This CDR3 has 15 residues. This CDR3 reads CASRWREGPENIQYF. CDR3 coding DNA: TGCGCCAGCAGATGGCGGGAGGGCCCGGAAAACATTCAGTACTTC.

As to this clone: Other DNA sequences from this sample encode an identical CDR3 as well. The V gene is TRBV5-1, the J gene TRBJ2-7, with D possibly TRBD1 on 8 matching bases. With 4 bases removed from V and 3 bases from J, the gap between germline ends came to 14 bases. Germline assignment: CDR1 SGHRS and CDR2 YFSETQ. The CDR3 has 14 residues. CDR3 amino acids: CASSSTGGGYEQYF. CDR3 nucleotides: TGCGCCAGCAGCAGTACAGGGGGGGGCTACGAGCAGTACTTC.

The gene calls are TRBV7-2 and TRBJ2-3; D remains unclear. The ends were cut back, 3 bases at V and 1 base at J, with 5 bases in the middle. The CDR3 runs 13 residues. Germline CDR1 SGHTA, CDR2 FQGNSA. CDR3 sequence: CASSFQGTDTQYF. CDR3 in DNA: TGTGCCAGCAGCTTCCAGGGCACAGATACGCAGTATTTT.

The chain joins TRBV2 to TRBJ2-7; D ambiguous. There are 14 residues in the CDR3. Germline CDR1 SNHLY, CDR2 FYNNEI. Trimming removed 7 bases at V and 1 base at J, with 14 bases between. The CDR3 DNA follows: TGTGCCAGCAAGAAGATTCTCACTTCCTACGAGCAGTACTTC. Protein sequence: CASKKILTSYEQYF.

The chain joins TRBV5-1 to TRBJ1-1, with 7 bases lining up with TRBD1. After removal of 3 bases from V and 2 bases from J, the junction contained 7 bases not matched to a gene. The CDR3 loop spans 15 amino acids. Germline CDR1 and CDR2: SGHRS and YFSETQ. DNA of the CDR3: TGCGCCAGCAGCTGGGGAGGACAGGCCAACACTGAAGCTTTCTTT. This gives the protein CASSWGGQANTEAFF.

The chain recombines TRBV6-5 with TRBJ1-1; D is unclear. The germline gives CDR1 MNHEY, CDR2 SVGAGI. This CDR3 comprises 15 residues. Trimming shortened V by 8 bases and J by 0 bases, and 16 bases separated the two germline ends. The CDR3 sequence: CASREGPAMNTEAFF. The CDR3 DNA reads TGTGCCAGCCGCGAAGGTCCAGCGATGAACACTGAAGCTTTCTTT.

The genes are TRBV7-2 and TRBJ2-5, with D possibly TRBD1 on 5 matching bases. Near its end, the DNA agrees better with TRBJ2-7, so the J call may be wrong. The germline V gene has CDR1 SGHTA and CDR2 FQGNSA. The CDR3 is made up of 12 amino acids. As DNA, the CDR3 is TGTGCCAGCAGCTCGCCAGGGTACGAGCAGTACTTC. It codes for CASSSPGYEQYF.

The V and J genes are TRBV28 and TRBJ2-7; TRBD2 is a possible D gene (6 bases). The CDR3 runs to 16 residues. V was shortened by 6 bases and J by 5 bases, with 23 bases between the two germline ends. CDR1 is MDHEN and CDR2 is SYDVKM in the germline V gene. The CDR3 loop reads CASSRAGLRTGDEQYF. The DNA for the CDR3 is TGTGCCAGCAGCCGGGCGGGGCTGCGGACGGGGGACGAGCAGTACTTC.

The rearrangement links TRBV19 to TRBJ1-1; D unresolved. V gave up 3 bases and J gave up 0 bases, with 8 bases separating them. The CDR3 is 14 residues long. Germline loops: CDR1 LNHDA, CDR2 SQIVND (reference sequence). In DNA form, the CDR3 reads TGTGCCAGTAGTATCGAGGGCTTGAACACTGAAGCTTTCTTT. This gives the protein CASSIEGLNTEAFF.